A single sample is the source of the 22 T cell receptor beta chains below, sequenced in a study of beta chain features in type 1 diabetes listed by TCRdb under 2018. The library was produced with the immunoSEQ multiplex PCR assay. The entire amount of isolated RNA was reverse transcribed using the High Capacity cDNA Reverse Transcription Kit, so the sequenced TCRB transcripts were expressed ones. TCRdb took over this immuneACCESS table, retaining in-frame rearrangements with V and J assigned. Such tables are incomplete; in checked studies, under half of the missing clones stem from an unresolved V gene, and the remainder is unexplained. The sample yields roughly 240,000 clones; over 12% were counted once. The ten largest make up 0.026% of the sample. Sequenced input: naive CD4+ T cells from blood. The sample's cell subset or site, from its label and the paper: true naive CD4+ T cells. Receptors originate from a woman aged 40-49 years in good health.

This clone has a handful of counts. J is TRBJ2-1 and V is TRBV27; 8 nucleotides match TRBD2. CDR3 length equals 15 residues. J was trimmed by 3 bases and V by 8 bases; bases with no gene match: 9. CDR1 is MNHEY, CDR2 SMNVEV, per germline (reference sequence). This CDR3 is CASRLSGGGYNEQFF. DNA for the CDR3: TGTGCCAGCCGACTCAGCGGGGGAGGCTACAATGAGCAGTTCTTC.

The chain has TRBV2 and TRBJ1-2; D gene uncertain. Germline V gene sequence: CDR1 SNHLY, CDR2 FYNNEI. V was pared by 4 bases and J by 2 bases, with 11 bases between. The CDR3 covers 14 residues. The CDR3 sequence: CASSVEASNYGYTF. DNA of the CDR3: TGTGCCAGCAGTGTGGAGGCCTCCAACTATGGCTACACCTTC.

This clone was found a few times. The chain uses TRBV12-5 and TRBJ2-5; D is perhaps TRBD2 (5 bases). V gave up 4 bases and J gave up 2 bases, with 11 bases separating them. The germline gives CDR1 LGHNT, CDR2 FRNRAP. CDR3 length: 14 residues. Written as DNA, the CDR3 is TGTGCTAGTGGTTCGGGGATGGGGCAAGAGACCCAGTACTTC. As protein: CASGSGMGQETQYF. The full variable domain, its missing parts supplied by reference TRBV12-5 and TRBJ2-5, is DARVTQTPRHKVTEMGQEVTMRCQPILGHNTVFWYRQTMMQGLELLAYFRNRAPLDDSGMPKDRFSAEMPDATLATLKIQPSEPRDSAVYFCASGSGMGQETQYFGPGTRLLVL.

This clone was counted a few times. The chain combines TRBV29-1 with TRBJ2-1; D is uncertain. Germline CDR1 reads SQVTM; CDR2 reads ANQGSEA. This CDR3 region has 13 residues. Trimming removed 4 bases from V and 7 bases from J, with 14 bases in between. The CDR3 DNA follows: TGCAGCGTTGGGAGCAACGGGTGGAATGAGCAGTTCTTC. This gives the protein CSVGSNGWNEQFF.

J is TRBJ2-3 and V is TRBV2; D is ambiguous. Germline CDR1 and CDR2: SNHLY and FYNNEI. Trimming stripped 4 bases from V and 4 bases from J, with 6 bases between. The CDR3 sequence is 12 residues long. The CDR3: CASSATPDTQYF. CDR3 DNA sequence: TGTGCCAGCAGTGCCACACCAGATACGCAGTATTTT.

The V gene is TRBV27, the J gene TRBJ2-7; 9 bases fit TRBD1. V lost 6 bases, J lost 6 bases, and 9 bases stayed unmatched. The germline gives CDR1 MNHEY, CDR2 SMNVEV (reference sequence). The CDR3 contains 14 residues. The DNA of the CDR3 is TGTGCCAGCAGAATCCGGGACAGGGAGTTCGAGCAGTACTTC. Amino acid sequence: CASRIRDREFEQYF.

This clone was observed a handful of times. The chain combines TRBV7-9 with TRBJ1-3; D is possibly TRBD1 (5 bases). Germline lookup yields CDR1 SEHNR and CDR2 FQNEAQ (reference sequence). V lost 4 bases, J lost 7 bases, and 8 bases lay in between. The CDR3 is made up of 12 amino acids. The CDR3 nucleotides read TGTGCCAGCAGCTCCCCAGGGAACACCATATATTTT. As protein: CASSSPGNTIYF.

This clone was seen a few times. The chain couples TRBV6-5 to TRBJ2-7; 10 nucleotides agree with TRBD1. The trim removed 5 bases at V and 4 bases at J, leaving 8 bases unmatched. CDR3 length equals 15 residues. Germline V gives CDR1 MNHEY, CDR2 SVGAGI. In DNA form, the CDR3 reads TGTGCCAGCAGTCCGCCCGGGACAGGGGTATACGAGCAGTACTTC. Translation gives CASSPPGTGVYEQYF.

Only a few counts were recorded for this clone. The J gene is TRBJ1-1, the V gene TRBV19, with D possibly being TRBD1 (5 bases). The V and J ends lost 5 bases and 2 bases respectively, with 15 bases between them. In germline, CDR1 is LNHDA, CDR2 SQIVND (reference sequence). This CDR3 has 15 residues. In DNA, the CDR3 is TGTGCCAGTAGTGACCCACGGGGGGATAACACTGAAGCTTTCTTT. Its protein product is CASSDPRGDNTEAFF.

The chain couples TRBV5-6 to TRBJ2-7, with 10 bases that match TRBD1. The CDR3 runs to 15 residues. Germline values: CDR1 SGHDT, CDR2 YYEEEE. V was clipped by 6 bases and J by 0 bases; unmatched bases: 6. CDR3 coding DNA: TGTGCCAGCATCGGGGGGACAGGGGCCTCCTACGAGCAGTACTTC. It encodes CASIGGTGASYEQYF.

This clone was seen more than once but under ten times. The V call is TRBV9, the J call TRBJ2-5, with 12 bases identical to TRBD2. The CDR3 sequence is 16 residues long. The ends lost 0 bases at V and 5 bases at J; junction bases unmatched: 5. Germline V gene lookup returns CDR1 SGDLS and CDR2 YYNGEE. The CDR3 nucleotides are TGTGCCAGCAGCGTAGGGACTAGCGGGATCAGGGAGACCCAGTACTTC. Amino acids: CASSVGTSGIRETQYF.

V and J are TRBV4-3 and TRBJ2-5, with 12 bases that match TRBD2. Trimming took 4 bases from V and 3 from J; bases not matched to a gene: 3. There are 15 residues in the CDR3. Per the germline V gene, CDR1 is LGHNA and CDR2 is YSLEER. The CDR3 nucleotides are TGCGCCAGCAGCCTTCGACTAGCGGGGGAAGAGACCCAGTACTTC. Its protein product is CASSLRLAGEETQYF.

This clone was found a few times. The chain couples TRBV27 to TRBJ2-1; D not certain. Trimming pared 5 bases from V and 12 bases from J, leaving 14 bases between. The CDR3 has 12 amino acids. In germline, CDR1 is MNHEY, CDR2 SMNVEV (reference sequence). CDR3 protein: CASSSLTAVQFF. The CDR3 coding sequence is TGTGCCAGCAGTAGCCTCACGGCGGTGCAGTTCTTC.

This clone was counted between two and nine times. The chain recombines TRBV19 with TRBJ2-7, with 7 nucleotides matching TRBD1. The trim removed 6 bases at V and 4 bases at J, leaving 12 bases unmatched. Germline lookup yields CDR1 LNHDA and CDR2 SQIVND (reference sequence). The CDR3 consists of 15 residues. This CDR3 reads CASSIRDRVGYEQYF. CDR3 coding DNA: TGTGCCAGTAGCATACGAGACAGGGTGGGGTACGAGCAGTACTTC.

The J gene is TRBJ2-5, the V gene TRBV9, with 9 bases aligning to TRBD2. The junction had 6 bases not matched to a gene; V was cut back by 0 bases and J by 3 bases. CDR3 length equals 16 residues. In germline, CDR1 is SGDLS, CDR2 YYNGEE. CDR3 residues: CASSVGLAGLEETQYF. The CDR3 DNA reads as TGTGCCAGCAGCGTAGGGCTAGCGGGGCTCGAAGAGACCCAGTACTTC.

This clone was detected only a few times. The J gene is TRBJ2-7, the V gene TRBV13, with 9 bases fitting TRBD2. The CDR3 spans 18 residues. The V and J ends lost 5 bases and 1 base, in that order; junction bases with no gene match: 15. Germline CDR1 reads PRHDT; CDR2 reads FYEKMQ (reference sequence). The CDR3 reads CASSLVWGRTSESYEQYF. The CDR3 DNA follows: TGTGCCAGCAGCCTGGTGTGGGGTAGGACTAGCGAATCCTACGAGCAGTACTTC.

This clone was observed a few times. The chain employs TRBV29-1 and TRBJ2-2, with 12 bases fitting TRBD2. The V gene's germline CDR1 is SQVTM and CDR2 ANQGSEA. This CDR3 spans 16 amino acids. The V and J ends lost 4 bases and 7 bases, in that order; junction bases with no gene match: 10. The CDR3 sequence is CSVVSGLAGRNGELFF. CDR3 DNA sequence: TGCAGCGTTGTATCCGGACTAGCGGGGAGGAACGGGGAGCTGTTTTTT.

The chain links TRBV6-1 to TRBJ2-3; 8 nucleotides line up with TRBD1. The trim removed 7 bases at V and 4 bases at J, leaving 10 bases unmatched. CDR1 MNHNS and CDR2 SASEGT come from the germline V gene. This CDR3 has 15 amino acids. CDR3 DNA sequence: TGTGCCAGCATCTTTTCCCAGGGGGCTTCAGATACGCAGTATTTT. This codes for CASIFSQGASDTQYF.

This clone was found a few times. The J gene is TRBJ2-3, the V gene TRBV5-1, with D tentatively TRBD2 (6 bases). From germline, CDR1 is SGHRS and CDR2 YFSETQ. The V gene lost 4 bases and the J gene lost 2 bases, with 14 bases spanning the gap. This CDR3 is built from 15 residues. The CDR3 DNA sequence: TGCGCCAGCAGCCACGGGGGTACCATCACAGATACGCAGTATTTT. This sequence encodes CASSHGGTITDTQYF.

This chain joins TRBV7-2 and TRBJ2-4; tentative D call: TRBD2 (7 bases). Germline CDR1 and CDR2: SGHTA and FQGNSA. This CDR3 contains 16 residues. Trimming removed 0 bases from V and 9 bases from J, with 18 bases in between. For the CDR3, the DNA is TGTGCCAGCAGCTTAGCGGTGGGGGGGCCGGTAGGCATTCAGTACTTC. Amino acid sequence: CASSLAVGGPVGIQYF. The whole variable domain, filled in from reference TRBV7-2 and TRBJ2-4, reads GAGVSQSPSNKVTEKGKDVELRCDPISGHTALYWYRQSLGQGLEFLIYFQGNSAPDKSGLPSDRFSAERTGGSVSTLTIQRTQQEDSAVYLCASSLAVGGPVGIQYFGAGTRLSVL.

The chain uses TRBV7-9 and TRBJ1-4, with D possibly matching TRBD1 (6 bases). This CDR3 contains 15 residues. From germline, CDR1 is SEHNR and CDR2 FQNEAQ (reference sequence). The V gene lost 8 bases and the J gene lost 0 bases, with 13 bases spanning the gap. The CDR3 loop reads CASGGPRATNEKLFF. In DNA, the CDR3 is TGTGCCAGCGGGGGCCCGCGTGCAACTAATGAAAAACTGTTTTTT.

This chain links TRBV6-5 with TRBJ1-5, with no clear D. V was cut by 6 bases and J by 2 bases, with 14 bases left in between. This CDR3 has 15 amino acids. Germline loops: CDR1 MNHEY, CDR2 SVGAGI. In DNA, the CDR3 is TGTGCCAGCAGGCCCCGATGGGGAGGCAATCAGCCCCAGCATTTT. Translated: CASRPRWGGNQPQHF.